This T cell receptor beta chain was sequenced for a study of blood T cell repertoires in COVID-19. CDR3 length: 13 residues. The germline V and J ends were trimmed by 4 bases and 0 bases, with 6 bases remaining between them. Germline CDR1 SEHNR, CDR2 FQNEAQ (reference sequence). Only in-frame clones appear in the TCRdb table, and some are missing; sequencing was by immunoSEQ multiplex PCR. The sample contains some 240,000 clones, almost 85% of which appear only once. The sequenced sample was peripheral blood. V usage is TRBV7-9 and J usage is TRBJ1-2, with D uncertain. This TCR came from a woman aged 70-85 years with COVID-19, enrolled during active disease. CDR3 DNA sequence: TGTGCCAGCAGCTCGGTCCCTAACTATGGCTACACCTTC. It is translated as CASSSVPNYGYTF.